One T cell receptor beta chain is described in this entry. Its matching antigen is unknown. At one end the junction does not follow the germline gene, possibly because of a read error. Time point of the sample: persistent/refractory GD, antithyroid drugs over 5 years with positive TRAb. Construction of the TCR library relied on RNA isolated from PBMCs. This entry is derived from a study of regulatory T cells in long-lasting Graves disease. There are 13 residues in the CDR3. Germline CDR1 and CDR2: ENHRY and SYGVKD. Findings and caveats of the study: Relative to new patients (under 1,000), persistent patients exhibited greater sharing of public clonotypes (approximately 2,500).

TCR beta libraries were built with iRepertoire HTBI primers and Arm-PCR of CDR3 regions. Methods used by the authors: Identified segments across samples numbered just over 60 TRBV and approximately 14 TRBJ. TCRdb fed the multiplex PCR reads into MiXCR, producing one record per CDR3 protein. The V and J calls reflect TCRdb's pipeline rather than the authors' work. The sample has about 660,000 distinct CDR3 sequences, 25% to 35% seen once; the top ten hold 40% to 50%. The rearrangement joins TRBV10-3 to TRBJ2-7, with 8 bases aligning to TRBD2. The starting material was peripheral blood mononuclear cells (PBMCs), obtained when the disease was refractory, from a patient treated with antithyroid drugs. This clonotype was sampled from a female donor with Graves disease. The CDR3 spells CASSNTSGYEQYF. As DNA, the CDR3 is TGTGCCAGCAGTAATACTAGCGGCTACGAGCAGTACTTC.